The rows below give T cell receptor beta chains drawn from one sample of a study of identical twins' blood T cells. Via MiXCR, TCRdb re-called the 5' RACE reads, giving one row per CDR3 protein. The sample records roughly 340,000 distinct CDR3 sequences, more than 25% being singletons. Sequenced material: PBMCs. These receptor sequences come from a woman aged 18 to 50 in good health. CDR3s leave out the opening cysteine and the closing phenylalanine or tryptophan.

>TRBV6-6
ASSSPQRDNEQF
>TRBV7-9
ASSPPKGLGYGYT
>TRBV20-1
SAPELAEKSEQF
>TRBV7-9
ASASTGGTDTQY
>TRBV3-1
ASTPRWRIQDWDTEAF
>TRBV19
ASSQTWGRTRTGELF
>TRBV20-1
SANRGETQY
>TRBV7-9
ASSPTSTDTQY
>TRBV12-3/TRBV12-4
ANSFRGTGELF
>TRBV20-1
SAREVQPYDQY
>TRBV5-1
ASSWRGTRQETQY
>TRBV7-9
ASSPLTGSNSPLH
>TRBV20-1
SLRRSTDTQY
>TRBV13
ASSLEVYNEQF
>TRBV7-8
ASSPRTSSTYNEQF
>TRBV20-1
SAGQGPGNTIY
>TRBV2
ASSNQGWTEAF
>TRBV10-3
AISAAGTYNEQF
>TRBV20-1
SARDLMRTDTQY
>TRBV20-1
SARDQKREAYEQY
>TRBV4-3
ASSQVRGWPQH
>TRBV20-1
SARGTPGAGYEKLF
>TRBV27
ASTPLAARGWTEAF
>TRBV5-1
ASSFGRLAGHQETQY
>TRBV6-5
ASSYLGQGSNEQF
>TRBV29-1
SVEGRFEAF
>TRBV5-1
ASCRRASSYEQY
>TRBV6-2/TRBV6-3
ASSYSRDTEAF
>TRBV6-2/TRBV6-3
ASSLKGVYEQY
>TRBV27
ASSLSSVSGYT
>TRBV5-5
ASSLQGAPNTEAF
>TRBV12-3/TRBV12-4
ASSLTTGETQY
>TRBV6-5
ASSYSWDSSGNTIY
>TRBV4-1
ASSQGTRAEQF
>TRBV6-2/TRBV6-3
ATLTGWSAF
>TRBV6-6
ASSYSERVGSPLH
>TRBV20-1
SAGRQGDSNQPQH
>TRBV20-1
SARDLRHPKLF
>TRBV5-1
ASRQISGTVIFTGELF
>TRBV5-1
ASSLIGANEKLF
>TRBV6-6
ASRDRGNEKLF
>TRBV6-2/TRBV6-3
ASDIPGPGGTEAF
>TRBV7-8
ASSFIHTSTDTQY
>TRBV4-3
ASSQESGSGHTQY
>TRBV2
ASSGLGGLTEAF